A single sample gave rise to the 30 T cell receptor beta chains below, sequenced in a study of blood T cell repertoires in COVID-19. Using immunoSEQ multiplex PCR, the repertoire was profiled, and TCRdb retains in-frame clones only, with some absent. This table has around 200,000 clones, 70% to 90% appearing once. Sequencing was done on a sample of PBMCs or T cells enriched from blood (not recorded which). These receptors were taken from a woman in her twenties or thirties who had been exposed to COVID-19.

This clone showed up many times. V usage is TRBV2 and J usage is TRBJ1-6; 10 nucleotides match TRBD1. There are 16 residues in the CDR3. The junction had 4 bases not matched to a gene; V was cut back by 1 base and J by 7 bases. Germline CDR1 is SNHLY and CDR2 is FYNNEI. CDR3 sequence reads: CASSEGDRGGNSPLHF. CDR3 bases: TGTGCCAGCAGTGAAGGGGACAGGGGTGGAAATTCACCCCTCCACTTT.

This chain uses TRBV9 with TRBJ2-7; D possibly corresponds to TRBD2 (5 bases). Trimming shortened V by 4 bases and J by 3 bases, and 11 bases separated the two germline ends. The CDR3 consists of 13 residues. The germline gives CDR1 SGDLS, CDR2 YYNGEE. The CDR3 coding sequence is TGTGCCAGCAGCTCCCCGGGGTACTACGAGCAGTACTTC. Its protein product is CASSSPGYYEQYF.

This clone showed up just once. The V gene is TRBV3-1 (or the pseudogene TRBV3-2), the J gene TRBJ1-2; tentatively, D is TRBD1 (6 bases). Germline-derived CDR1 and CDR2 are LGHDT and YNNKEL (reference sequence). Trimming removed 4 bases at V and 4 bases at J, with 13 bases between. The CDR3 has 14 amino acids. The CDR3 loop reads CASSPRQVLYGYTF. The CDR3 coding sequence is TGTGCCAGCAGCCCGAGACAGGTACTCTATGGCTACACCTTC.

The rearrangement uses TRBV11-2 and TRBJ1-1; TRBD1 is a possible D gene (6 bases). Trimming stripped 2 bases from V and 2 bases from J, with 12 bases between. Looked up from germline, CDR1 is SGHAT and CDR2 is FQNNGV. The CDR3 consists of 15 residues. The CDR3 DNA reads as TGTGCCAGCAGCTTATTCACAGGGCCTAACACTGAAGCTTTCTTT. As protein: CASSLFTGPNTEAFF.

The J gene is TRBJ1-2, the V gene TRBV6-6; D might be TRBD1 (5 bases). The ends were cut back, 11 bases at V and 2 bases at J, with 24 bases in the middle. This CDR3 is built from 16 residues. Per the germline V gene, CDR1 is MNHNY and CDR2 is SVGAGI (reference sequence). CDR3 in amino acids: CAAGPTAGSGNYGYTF. The CDR3 region has the DNA TGTGCCGCCGGCCCGACAGCAGGGAGCGGGAACTATGGCTACACCTTC.

The chain carries TRBV2 and TRBJ1-2; a possible D gene is TRBD1 (6 bases). CDR1 SNHLY and CDR2 FYNNEI come from the germline V gene. The CDR3 is 12 amino acids. The germline V and J ends were trimmed by 6 bases and 4 bases, with 9 bases remaining between them. CDR3 sequence: CASSRQAYGYTF. The CDR3 DNA is TGTGCCAGCAGCCGACAGGCCTATGGCTACACCTTC.

This sequence joins TRBV11-2 and TRBJ1-5, with a weak D call TRBD1 (5 bases). Germline loops: CDR1 SGHAT, CDR2 FQNNGV. The CDR3 loop spans 14 amino acids. The V gene lost 3 bases and the J gene lost 3 bases, with 9 bases spanning the gap. CDR3 amino acids: CASSFDSYNQPQHF. The CDR3 region has the DNA TGTGCCAGCAGCTTTGACAGTTACAATCAGCCCCAGCATTTT.

This rearrangement joins TRBV5-1 to TRBJ2-3; 7 bases agree with TRBD2. The CDR3 is made up of 17 amino acids. V dropped 0 bases and J dropped 7; count of bases not matched to a gene: 14. The germline V gene encodes CDR1 SGHRS and CDR2 YFSETQ. The CDR3: CASSLVGSSGMGNTQYF. CDR3 nucleotides: TGCGCCAGCAGCTTGGTCGGCTCCAGCGGGATGGGTAATACGCAGTATTTT.

The chain has TRBV3-1 (or the pseudogene TRBV3-2) and TRBJ1-1, with D perhaps matching TRBD1 (5 bases). Trimming left V 9 bases short and J 0 bases short, with 11 bases between. Germline V gene sequence: CDR1 LGHDT, CDR2 YNNKEL (reference sequence). The CDR3 spans 13 residues. CDR3 amino acids: CASTAGLNTEAFF. The CDR3 DNA reads TGTGCCAGTACAGCAGGGTTGAACACTGAAGCTTTCTTT.

V is TRBV30 and J is TRBJ2-5, with a tentative D call TRBD2 (6 bases). This CDR3 comprises 14 residues. Trimming took off 0 bases at V and 5 bases at J, with 13 bases between the two ends. The germline V gene has CDR1 GTSNPN and CDR2 SVGIG (reference sequence). DNA of the CDR3: TGTGCCTGGAGTGTAGGGACTTATGGGGAGACCCAGTACTTC. Translating gives CAWSVGTYGETQYF.

This clone came up once. The chain combines TRBV15 with TRBJ2-5; D is undetermined. Trimming shortened V by 0 bases and J by 5 bases, and 16 bases separated the two germline ends. The CDR3 consists of 16 residues. Germline lookup yields CDR1 LNHNV and CDR2 YYDKDF (reference sequence). The CDR3 nucleotides are TGTGCCACCAGCAGAGATGCAGGTCTTATTGGGGAGACCCAGTACTTC. Protein product: CATSRDAGLIGETQYF.

The rearrangement joins TRBV24-1 to TRBJ2-2; TRBD1 matches 9 bases. There are 16 residues in the CDR3. Germline CDR1 is KGHDR and CDR2 is SFDVKD. The V and J ends lost 6 bases and 2 bases, in that order; junction bases with no gene match: 6. The chain's CDR3 is CATSTPGQGNTGELFF. The CDR3 DNA reads TGTGCCACCAGTACCCCGGGACAGGGTAACACCGGGGAGCTGTTTTTT.

The chain employs TRBV18 and TRBJ2-5, with a possible D match to TRBD1 (5 bases). This CDR3 has 13 residues. Trimming shortened V by 1 base and J by 5 bases, and 8 bases separated the two germline ends. Germline V gene data show CDR1 as KGHSH and CDR2 as LQKENI. The CDR3 sequence is CASSPQGRETQYF. In DNA form, the CDR3 reads TGTGCCAGCTCACCACAGGGGCGGGAGACCCAGTACTTC.

The chain employs TRBV3-1 (or the pseudogene TRBV3-2) and TRBJ1-1; unclear D gene. V was cut by 0 bases and J by 7 bases, with 9 bases left in between. Germline CDR1 reads LGHDT; CDR2 reads YNNKEL (reference sequence). The CDR3 sequence is 13 residues long. The chain's CDR3 is CASSQDYGREAFF. In DNA form, the CDR3 reads TGTGCCAGCAGCCAAGATTATGGGCGTGAAGCTTTCTTT.

The chain combines TRBV28 with TRBJ1-1, with D perhaps TRBD1 (5 bases). Germline assignment: CDR1 MDHEN and CDR2 SYDVKM. This CDR3 spans 14 amino acids. V lost 4 bases and J 5 bases, leaving 14 bases between the germline ends. In DNA form, the CDR3 reads TGTGCCAGCAGTTCTGACAGTGCTAGAACTGAAGCTTTCTTT. This codes for CASSSDSARTEAFF.

The chain couples TRBV7-9 to TRBJ1-2, with D perhaps TRBD1 (6 bases). The germline gives CDR1 SEHNR, CDR2 FQNEAQ (reference sequence). The germline V and J ends were trimmed by 4 bases and 7 bases, with 28 bases remaining between them. The CDR3 runs 18 residues. The CDR3 region is CASSSPNILTGGNAGYTF. The CDR3, as DNA: TGTGCCAGCAGCTCCCCGAACATTTTGACAGGAGGCAACGCTGGCTACACCTTC.

This clone was recorded only once. This sequence joins TRBV30 and TRBJ1-2, with 7 bases aligning to TRBD1. Germline loops: CDR1 GTSNPN, CDR2 SVGIG (reference sequence). The CDR3 totals 13 residues. V gave up 8 bases and J gave up 5 bases; unmatched junction bases: 11. As DNA, the CDR3 is TGTGCCGGGTCCGACAGGGTTTTTTATGGCTACACCTTC. It specifies CAGSDRVFYGYTF.

V usage is TRBV2 and J usage is TRBJ1-2; 9 bases fit TRBD1. CDR3 size: 13 residues. The J segment lost 12 bases and the V segment lost 6 bases, leaving 11 bases of the junction unmatched. The germline V gene has CDR1 SNHLY and CDR2 FYNNEI. The CDR3 DNA sequence: TGTGCCAGCAGCGAGGGGGCAACAGGGGGCCACACCTTC. Protein: CASSEGATGGHTF.

With respect to this clone: At one end the junction does not follow the germline gene, possibly because of a read error. The CDR3 is CASSLASGSFEQYF. The CDR3 nucleotides are TGTGCCAGCAGCTTAGCTAGCGGGTCCTTCGAGCAGTACTTC. The rearrangement links TRBV13 to TRBJ2-7; 8 bases agree with TRBD2. The CDR3 has 14 residues. Per the germline V gene, CDR1 is PRHDT and CDR2 is FYEKMQ (reference sequence).

This CDR3 is CASSRQGFLLNTEAFF. The CDR3 bases are TGTGCCAGCTCACGGCAGGGGTTTCTCCTGAACACTGAAGCTTTCTTT. The chain recombines TRBV18 with TRBJ1-1; tentatively, D is TRBD1 (6 bases). V was clipped by 4 bases and J by 0 bases, with 15 bases between them. This CDR3 has 16 residues. Germline CDR1 reads KGHSH; CDR2 reads LQKENI. Based on the CDR3 plus reference TRBV18 and TRBJ1-1, the full variable domain is NAGVMQNPRHLVRRRGQEARLRCSPMKGHSHVYWYRQLPEEGLKFMVYLQKENIIDESGMPKERFSAEFPKEGPSILRIQQVVRGDSAAYFCASSRQGFLLNTEAFFGQGTRLTVV.

This clone was seen just once. The chain combines TRBV7-8 with TRBJ1-5; D gene uncertain. The germline gives CDR1 SGHVS, CDR2 FQNEAQ. The CDR3 has 16 amino acids. Deletions cut 1 base from V and 2 bases from J, with 12 bases between. CDR3 coding DNA: TGTGCCAGCAGCTTAGTTCCGGGGTTCGGCAATCAGCCCCAGCATTTT. Translation: CASSLVPGFGNQPQHF.

The chain carries TRBV4-1 and TRBJ2-1; 7 bases fit TRBD2. The CDR3 runs to 16 residues. CDR1 and CDR2 from the germline V gene are MGHRA and YSYEKL. With 0 bases clipped from V and 4 bases from J, the junction kept 6 bases outside the gene matches. Here the CDR3 reads CASSQESGVGYNEQFF. In DNA, the CDR3 is TGCGCCAGCAGCCAAGAAAGCGGGGTGGGGTACAATGAGCAGTTCTTC.

V gene TRBV6-5 combines with J gene TRBJ1-1, with 10 bases matching TRBD1. The germline gives CDR1 MNHEY, CDR2 SVGAGI. This CDR3 contains 15 residues. With 5 bases clipped from V and 5 bases from J, the junction kept 8 bases outside the gene matches. CDR3 residues: CASSLRQGARTEAFF. The DNA for the CDR3 is TGTGCCAGCAGTCTGCGACAGGGGGCGAGGACTGAAGCTTTCTTT.

The rearrangement joins TRBV9 to TRBJ1-2, with 8 nucleotides matching TRBD1. The CDR3 has 14 residues. Germline CDR1 is SGDLS and CDR2 is YYNGEE. V lost 2 bases, J lost 5 bases, and 5 bases stayed unmatched. The CDR3 loop reads CASSVGTGPYGYTF. DNA of the CDR3: TGTGCCAGCAGCGTGGGGACAGGACCTTATGGCTACACCTTC.

This clone was counted once. The gene calls are TRBV2 and TRBJ2-1, with 7 nucleotides matching TRBD1. With 8 bases clipped from V and 10 bases from J, the junction kept 14 bases outside the gene matches. The CDR3 covers 14 residues. Germline CDR1 and CDR2: SNHLY and FYNNEI. CDR3 in amino acids: CASFDRDRSWEQFF. The CDR3 DNA sequence: TGTGCCAGCTTTGACAGGGATCGGTCATGGGAGCAGTTCTTC.

This rearrangement joins TRBV27 to TRBJ1-5; a weak D match, TRBD1 (6 bases). The length of the CDR3 is 14 residues. Germline CDR1 reads MNHEY; CDR2 reads SMNVEV (reference sequence). Trimming shortened V by 4 bases and J by 6 bases, and 13 bases separated the two germline ends. The CDR3 DNA is TGTGCCAGCAGTTCTGGGGGGGCGGTTCAGCCCCAGCATTTT. Its protein is CASSSGGAVQPQHF.

This sequence joins TRBV12-5 and TRBJ2-1; 11 bases line up with TRBD2. Trimming took 0 bases from V and 5 from J; bases not matched to a gene: 3. The CDR3 consists of 16 residues. Germline-derived CDR1 and CDR2 are LGHNT and FRNRAP. CDR3 protein: CASGLVLAGGHNEQFF. CDR3 nucleotide sequence: TGTGCTAGTGGTTTGGTCCTAGCGGGGGGCCACAATGAGCAGTTCTTC.

The V gene is TRBV3-1 (or the pseudogene TRBV3-2), the J gene TRBJ2-3; 12 bases fit TRBD2. CDR1 is LGHDT and CDR2 is YNNKEL in the germline V gene (reference sequence). V was pared by 4 bases and J by 4 bases, with 15 bases of the junction left unmatched. This CDR3 is built from 19 residues. Here the CDR3 reads CASSPKARGLAGNADTQYF. In DNA, the CDR3 is TGTGCCAGCAGCCCTAAAGCCCGCGGACTAGCGGGGAACGCAGATACGCAGTATTTT.

The chain employs TRBV30 and TRBJ1-6; 9 bases align to TRBD1. With 3 bases clipped from V and 8 bases from J, the junction kept 17 bases outside the gene matches. The germline V gene has CDR1 GTSNPN and CDR2 SVGIG (reference sequence). The CDR3 is made up of 18 amino acids. The CDR3 region is CAWSSGTGLLLSDSPLHF. Written as DNA, the CDR3 is TGTGCCTGGAGCTCCGGGACAGGGCTCCTTCTATCGGATTCACCCCTCCACTTT.

The chain joins TRBV14 to TRBJ2-7; D possibly corresponds to TRBD1 (6 bases). Germline V lookup: CDR1 SGHDN, CDR2 FVKESK. The germline V and J ends were trimmed by 1 base and 0 bases, with 10 bases remaining between them. CDR3 size: 15 residues. For the CDR3, the DNA is TGTGCCAGCAGCCAAGGAGGGGGTGCCTCCTACGAGCAGTACTTC. This gives the protein CASSQGGGASYEQYF.